This TCR beta chain was profiled in a study of T cell repertoires in ileal Crohn's disease. As for the study in general: Surgery for a complication: stricturing in about 60%, penetrating in roughly 40%. Study results and caveats: High-frequency clones were more common in sorted CD8 than CD4 cells. Endoscopic recurrence occurred in every patient whose clonality exceeded 26.8%. Active smokers at surgery had more clonal expansions than non-smokers.

Before sorting, lamina propria lymphocytes were separated from surgical specimens by density gradient. The germline gives CDR1 SGHRS, CDR2 YFSETQ. The CDR3 sequence is 14 residues long. V shed 5 bases and J 5 bases; nucleotides not matched to a gene: 6. Remarks on this clone: Its antigen is still unknown.

Some clones are missing from TCRdb's copy, which holds only in-frame ones; the method was immunoSEQ multiplex PCR. The table has roughly 3,400 clones, around 73% seen once. The sequencing sample was made of CD4+ T cells sorted from the ileum. The chain recombines TRBV5-1 with TRBJ2-3; 9 bases align to TRBD1. This clonotype was obtained from an adult with Crohn's disease. The CDR3 DNA follows: TGCGCCAGCAGTAGGGGACAGGGAATAGATACGCAGTATTTT. Residues: CASSRGQGIDTQYF. The full variable domain, its missing parts supplied by reference TRBV5-1 and TRBJ2-3, is KAGVTQTPRYLIKTRGQQVTLSCSPISGHRSVSWYQQTPGQGLQFLFEYFSETQRNKGNFPGRFSGRQFSNSRSEMNVSTLELGDSALYLCASSRGQGIDTQYFGPGTRLTVL.